This record covers a single TCR beta chain. Antigen specificity is unknown. The sample originates from a study of T cell responses to AZD1222 COVID-19 vaccine. Pooled in the analysis were second doses at about 4 or about 12 weeks. In germline, CDR1 is LGHNA, CDR2 YSLEER. The length of the CDR3 is 14 residues. Deletions cut 0 bases from V and 0 bases from J, with 5 bases between. Study outcomes and limitations: The sample set comprised mostly white British donors with more females, and clonal diversity was possibly underestimated.

Produced via immunoSEQ multiplex PCR; TCRdb's table is partial and in-frame only. The repertoire has tens of thousands of clones, 87% of them found once; the top ten carry around 10%. This sequence joins TRBV4-3 and TRBJ1-1, with D unresolved. The receptor was isolated from an adult who received the AZD1222 COVID-19 vaccine. The sample in question was peripheral blood, obtained 28 days after the second AZD1222 dose. The CDR3 bases are TGCGCCAGCAGCCAAGATTTCCTGAACACTGAAGCTTTCTTT. The encoded protein is CASSQDFLNTEAFF.